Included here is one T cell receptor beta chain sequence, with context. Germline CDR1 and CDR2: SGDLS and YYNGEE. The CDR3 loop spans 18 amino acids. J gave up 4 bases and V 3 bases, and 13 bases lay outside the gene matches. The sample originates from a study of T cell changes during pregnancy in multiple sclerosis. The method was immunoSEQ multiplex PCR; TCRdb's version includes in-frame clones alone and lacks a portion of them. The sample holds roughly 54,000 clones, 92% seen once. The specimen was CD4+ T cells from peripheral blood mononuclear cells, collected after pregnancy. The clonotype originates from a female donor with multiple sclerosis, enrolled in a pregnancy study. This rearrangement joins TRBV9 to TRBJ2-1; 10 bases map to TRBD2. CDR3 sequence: CASSASPFLAGGYNEQFF. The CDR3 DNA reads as TGTGCCAGCAGCGCGAGCCCCTTTTTAGCGGGGGGTTACAATGAGCAGTTCTTC.